The rows below give T cell receptor beta chains drawn from one sample of a study of technical replicates of blood from several donors. Produced via immunoSEQ multiplex PCR; TCRdb's table is partial and in-frame only. The sample lists tens of thousands of clones; roughly 90% were seen once. Sequencing was done on a sample of PBMCs. The origin of the receptors is a human donor in good health. Some clones in this sample may be carry-over from other donors' samples. Both conserved end residues are part of each CDR3. The order of the fields is J gene, clone size, V gene, D gene, CDR3 DNA, CDR3 protein. The D gene is left open where the match is weak. The size field is filled for only some rows; it gives once, few, many or a size class.

>TRBJ1-5|-|TRBV7-9|-
TGTGCCAGCAGCTTAGCGACGGGGAGAGGAGAACAGCCCCAGCATTTT
CASSLATGRGEQPQHF
>TRBJ1-5|-|TRBV18|TRBD1
TGTGCCAGCTCACCCAAGGCGGGACAGCGTTATAGCAATCAGCCCCAGCATTTT
CASSPKAGQRYSNQPQHF
>TRBJ2-7|-|TRBV27|TRBD2
TGTGCCAGCAGCCTTCGAGCGGGGGGGCCCTACGAGCAGTACTTC
CASSLRAGGPYEQYF
>TRBJ1-1|once|TRBV4-1|-
TGCGCCAGCAGCCAAGTAGGGGGGGCAACTGAAGCTTTCTTT
CASSQVGGATEAFF
>TRBJ2-1|-|TRBV7-3|TRBD2
TGTGCCAGCAGCTTAGGGACTAGCGGGGGGGCTCCAAATGAGCAGTTCTTC
CASSLGTSGGAPNEQFF
>TRBJ1-1|-|TRBV7-3|-
TGTGCCAGCAGCTTAGAACCTCGGACTGAAGCTTTCTTT
CASSLEPRTEAFF
>TRBJ2-5|-|TRBV7-2|-
TGTGCCAGCAGCTCCTCAGGGGTCGGGGAGACCCAGTACTTC
CASSSSGVGETQYF
>TRBJ2-3|once|TRBV5-4|-
TGTGCCAGCAGCGCATACAGGGCCCCGGATACGCAGTATTTT
CASSAYRAPDTQYF
>TRBJ2-7|-|TRBV7-2|-
TGTGCCAGCAGCTTTCAGGGCACCTACGAGCAGTACTTC
CASSFQGTYEQYF
>TRBJ2-1|-|TRBV19|TRBD1
TGTGCCACCGGGACAGGTCTGGTCAATGAGCAGTTCTTC
CATGTGLVNEQFF
>TRBJ2-1|-|TRBV9|TRBD2
TGTGCCAGCAGCCATGGGGTGAGCGGGGGCGATGAGCAGTTCTTC
CASSHGVSGGDEQFF
>TRBJ1-2|-|TRBV15|-
TGTGCCACCAGCAGAGGGAGACAGGACGGAGGCTACACCTTC
CATSRGRQDGGYTF
>TRBJ1-4|-|TRBV5-5|-
TGTGCCAGCATCCAAATATACCCCCAGGGTGAAAAACTGTTTTTT
CASIQIYPQGEKLFF
>TRBJ1-1|-|TRBV7-9|-
TGTGCCAGCAGCCCTCGGGACAACACGAACACTGAAGCTTTCTTT
CASSPRDNTNTEAFF
>TRBJ2-2|-|TRBV21-1|-
TGTGCCAGCAGCAAATTAGTTAGATGTCGGGACAGGAGTTCCACCGGGGAGCTGTTTTTT
CASSKLVRCRDRSSTGELFF
>TRBJ1-1|few|TRBV29-1|-
TGCAGCGTGGCAGGACAGAGGAACACTGAAGCTTTCTTT
CSVAGQRNTEAFF
>TRBJ2-3|-|TRBV7-8|TRBD1
TGTGCCAGCAGCTTATACAGGGGGACGGGGCAGTATTTT
CASSLYRGTGQYF
>TRBJ1-2|-|TRBV7-9|TRBD1
TGTGCCAGCAGCCGGGACAGGGAAAACTATGGCTACACCTTC
CASSRDRENYGYTF
>TRBJ1-2|once|TRBV27|-
TGTGCCAGCAGTTGGGCGGACAGAGGCTATGGCTACACCTTC
CASSWADRGYGYTF
>TRBJ1-4|-|TRBV4-3|-
TGCGCCAGCAGCCAATATTCCGGGGAGGAAAAACTGTTTTTT
CASSQYSGEEKLFF
>TRBJ2-2|-|TRBV5-1|-
TGCGCCAGCAGCTTGGCGGTCACCGGGGAGCTGTTTTTT
CASSLAVTGELFF
>TRBJ2-2|-|TRBV6-5|-
TGTGCCAGCAGTTACTCACCGGCGGGTTACACCGGGGAGCTGTTTTTT
CASSYSPAGYTGELFF
>TRBJ1-2|-|TRBV5-1|-
TGCGCCAGCAGCTTAGCAACAGGCGGTAACGGCTACACCTTC
CASSLATGGNGYTF
>TRBJ2-7|-|TRBV7-9|-
TGTGCCAGCAGCCTCCGAGGGATACCCGAGCAGTACTTC
CASSLRGIPEQYF
>TRBJ1-5|-|TRBV2|-
TGTGCCAGCAGTCCTAGTAGCAATCAGCCCCAGCATTTT
CASSPSSNQPQHF
>TRBJ1-2|-|TRBV11-2|TRBD1
TGTGCCAGCAGCTTAGGACAGGGCTATGGCTACACCTTC
CASSLGQGYGYTF
>TRBJ1-5|-|TRBV5-1|TRBD1
TGCGCCAGCAGCCCTGGGACAGGGGGGACTCAGCCCCAGCATTTT
CASSPGTGGTQPQHF
>TRBJ2-7|-|TRBV7-2|TRBD2
TGTGCCAGCAGCACCCAAACTAGCGGGGTCTCCTACGAGCAGTACTTC
CASSTQTSGVSYEQYF